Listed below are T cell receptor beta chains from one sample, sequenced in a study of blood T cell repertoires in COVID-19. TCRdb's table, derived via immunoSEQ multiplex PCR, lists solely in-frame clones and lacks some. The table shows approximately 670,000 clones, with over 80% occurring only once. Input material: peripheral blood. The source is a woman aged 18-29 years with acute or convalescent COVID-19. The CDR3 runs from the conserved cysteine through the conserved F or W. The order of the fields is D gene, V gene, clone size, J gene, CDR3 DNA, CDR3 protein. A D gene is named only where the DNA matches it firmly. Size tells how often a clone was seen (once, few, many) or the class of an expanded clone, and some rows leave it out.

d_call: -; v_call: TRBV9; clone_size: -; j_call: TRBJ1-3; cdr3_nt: TGTGCCAGCGCTGACTCCCACTCTGGAAACACCATATATTTT; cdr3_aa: CASADSHSGNTIYF
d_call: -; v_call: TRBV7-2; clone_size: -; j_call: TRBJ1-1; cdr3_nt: TGTGCCAGCAGCTTAGGTGTGGGACTGGGCACTGAAGCTTTCTTT; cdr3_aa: CASSLGVGLGTEAFF
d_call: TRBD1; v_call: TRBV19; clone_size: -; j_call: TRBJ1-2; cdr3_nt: TGTGCCAGTAGTAGAATAGCAGGGGGCACTAACTATGGCTACACCTTC; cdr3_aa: CASSRIAGGTNYGYTF
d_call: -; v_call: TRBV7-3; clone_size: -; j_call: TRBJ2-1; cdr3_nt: TGTGCCAGCAGCCTTTCCTCGGACAGATACAATGAGCAGTTCTTC; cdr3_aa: CASSLSSDRYNEQFF
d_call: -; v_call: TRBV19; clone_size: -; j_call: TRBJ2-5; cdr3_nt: TGTGCCAGTAGCCGAATGTGGCCAAAAGAGACCCAGTACTTC; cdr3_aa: CASSRMWPKETQYF
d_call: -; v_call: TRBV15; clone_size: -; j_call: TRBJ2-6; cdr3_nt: TGTGCCACCAGCACTGAGTTCTTAAGGGGCTCTGGGGCCAACGTCCTGACTTTC; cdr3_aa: CATSTEFLRGSGANVLTF
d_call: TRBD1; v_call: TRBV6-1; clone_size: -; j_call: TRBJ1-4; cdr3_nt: TGTGCCAGCAGTGAAAGGTCCAGGGGGCCGACTAATGAAAAACTGTTTTTT; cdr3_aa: CASSERSRGPTNEKLFF
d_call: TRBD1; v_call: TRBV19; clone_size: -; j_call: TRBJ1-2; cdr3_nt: TGTGCCAGTAGTATTGGGACAGGGAGGATGGTGAACTATGGCTACACCTTC; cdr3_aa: CASSIGTGRMVNYGYTF
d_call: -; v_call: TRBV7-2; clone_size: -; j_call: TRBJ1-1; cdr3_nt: TGTGCCAGCAGCATGCAGGGCTTACCGAACACTGAAGCTTTCTTT; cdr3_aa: CASSMQGLPNTEAFF
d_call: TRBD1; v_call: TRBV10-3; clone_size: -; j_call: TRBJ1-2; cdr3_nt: TGTGCCATCAGTGAGCCCACGGCAGGGGGTGGCTACACCTTC; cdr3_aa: CAISEPTAGGGYTF
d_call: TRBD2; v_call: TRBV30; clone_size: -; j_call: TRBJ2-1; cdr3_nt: TGTGCCTGGAGGGTCATGCGGCGGGGGGGCCTCAATGAGCAGTTCTTC; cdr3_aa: CAWRVMRRGGLNEQFF
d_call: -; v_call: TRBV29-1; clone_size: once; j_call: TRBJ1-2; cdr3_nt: TGCAGCGTTGGAGATCTCTATGGCTACACCTTC; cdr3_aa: CSVGDLYGYTF
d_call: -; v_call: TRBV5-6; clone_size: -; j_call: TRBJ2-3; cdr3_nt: TGTGCCAGCAGCTTGGTTCCGGGCACAGATACGCAGTATTTT; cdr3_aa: CASSLVPGTDTQYF
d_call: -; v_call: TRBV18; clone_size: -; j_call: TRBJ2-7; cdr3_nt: TGTGCCAGCTCACCTACCAGAGGATACGAGCAGTACTTC; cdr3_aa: CASSPTRGYEQYF
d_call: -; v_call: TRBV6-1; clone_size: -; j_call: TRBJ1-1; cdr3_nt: TGTGCCAGCAGTGAAGTTCGAGCTTTCTTT; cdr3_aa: CASSEVRAFF
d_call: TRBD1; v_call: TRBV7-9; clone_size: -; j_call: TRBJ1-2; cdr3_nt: TGTGCCAGCAGCTTAGCTCCAGGGGGTCTCTATGGCTACACCTTC; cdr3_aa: CASSLAPGGLYGYTF
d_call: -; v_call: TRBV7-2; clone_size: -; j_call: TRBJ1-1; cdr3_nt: TGTGCCAGCAGGTACTTGAACACTGAAGCTTTCTTT; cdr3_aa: CASRYLNTEAFF
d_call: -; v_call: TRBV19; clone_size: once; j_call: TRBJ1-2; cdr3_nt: TGTGCCAGTGGACGGGGAGAGATCCGGGGTGGCTACACCTTC; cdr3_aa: CASGRGEIRGGYTF
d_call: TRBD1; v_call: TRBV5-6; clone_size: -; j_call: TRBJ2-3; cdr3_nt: TGTGCCAGCAGCTTGGGCCGGGACAGACTAACAGATACGCAGTATTTT; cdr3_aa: CASSLGRDRLTDTQYF
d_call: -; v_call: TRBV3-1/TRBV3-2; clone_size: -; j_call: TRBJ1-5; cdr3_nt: TGTGCCAGCAGCCAAGATCTTGGGGGGGGTGGCCAGCCCCAGCATTTT; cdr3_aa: CASSQDLGGGGQPQHF
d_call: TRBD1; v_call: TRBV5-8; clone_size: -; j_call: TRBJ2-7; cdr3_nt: TGTGCCAGCAGTTGGGACAGAAACTACGAGCAGTACTTC; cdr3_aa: CASSWDRNYEQYF
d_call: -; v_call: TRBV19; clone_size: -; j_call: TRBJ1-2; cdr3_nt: TGTGCCAGTAGTTTGCGGGCGTGGGGCTATGGCTACACCTTC; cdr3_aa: CASSLRAWGYGYTF
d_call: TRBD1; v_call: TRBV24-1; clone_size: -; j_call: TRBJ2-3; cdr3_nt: TGTGCCACCAGTGAGATGACAGGGAGTCCGCAGTATTTT; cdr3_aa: CATSEMTGSPQYF
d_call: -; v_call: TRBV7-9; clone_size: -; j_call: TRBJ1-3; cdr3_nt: TGTGCCAGCAGCCCTGCAATCCGGGACAACTCTGGAAACACCATATATTTT; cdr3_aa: CASSPAIRDNSGNTIYF
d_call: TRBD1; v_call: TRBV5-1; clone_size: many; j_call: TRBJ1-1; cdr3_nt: TGCGCCAGCAGCTCGGGACAGCCGAACACTGAAGCTTTCTTT; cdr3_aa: CASSSGQPNTEAFF